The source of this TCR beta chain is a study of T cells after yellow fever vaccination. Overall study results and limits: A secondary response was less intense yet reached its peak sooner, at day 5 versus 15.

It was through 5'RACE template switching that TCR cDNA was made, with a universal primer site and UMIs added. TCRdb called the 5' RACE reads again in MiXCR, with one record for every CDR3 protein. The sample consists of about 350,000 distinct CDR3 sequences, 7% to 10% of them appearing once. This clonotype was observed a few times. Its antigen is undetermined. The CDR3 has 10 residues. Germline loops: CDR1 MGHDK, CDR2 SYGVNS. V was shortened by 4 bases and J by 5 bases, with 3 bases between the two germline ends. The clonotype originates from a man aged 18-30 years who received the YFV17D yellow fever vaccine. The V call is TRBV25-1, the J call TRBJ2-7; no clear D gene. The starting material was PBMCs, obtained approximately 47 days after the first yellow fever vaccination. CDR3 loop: CASSAHEQYF. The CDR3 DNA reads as TGTGCCAGCAGTGCCCACGAGCAGTACTTC.